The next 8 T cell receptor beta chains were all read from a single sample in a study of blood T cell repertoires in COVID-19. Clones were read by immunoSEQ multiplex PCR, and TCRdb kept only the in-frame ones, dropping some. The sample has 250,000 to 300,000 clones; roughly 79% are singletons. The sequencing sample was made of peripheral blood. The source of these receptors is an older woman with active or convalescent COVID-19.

CDR3: CATSRASYSYNSPLHF. The CDR3 DNA reads TGTGCCACCAGCAGAGCTTCTTACTCCTATAATTCACCCCTCCACTTT. The V gene is TRBV15, the J gene TRBJ1-6; D uncertain. Germline V gene sequence: CDR1 LNHNV, CDR2 YYDKDF (reference sequence). The CDR3 consists of 16 residues. V lost 1 base, J lost 0 bases, and 7 bases lay in between.

This CDR3 reads CASSRFLAGGVYNEQFF. The CDR3, as DNA: TGTGCCAGCAGCCGCTTTTTAGCGGGGGGGGTCTACAATGAGCAGTTCTTC. The chain joins TRBV27 to TRBJ2-1; TRBD2 matches 11 bases. The V segment lost 6 bases and the J segment 3 bases; nucleotides outside the gene matches: 10. CDR3 length: 17 amino acids. Germline CDR1 is MNHEY and CDR2 is SMNVEV (reference sequence).

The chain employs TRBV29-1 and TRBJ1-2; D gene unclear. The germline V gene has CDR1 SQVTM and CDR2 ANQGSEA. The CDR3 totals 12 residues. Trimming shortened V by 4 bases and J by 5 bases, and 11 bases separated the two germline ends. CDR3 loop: CSVASPEYGYTF. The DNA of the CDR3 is TGCAGCGTTGCGAGCCCTGAATATGGCTACACCTTC.

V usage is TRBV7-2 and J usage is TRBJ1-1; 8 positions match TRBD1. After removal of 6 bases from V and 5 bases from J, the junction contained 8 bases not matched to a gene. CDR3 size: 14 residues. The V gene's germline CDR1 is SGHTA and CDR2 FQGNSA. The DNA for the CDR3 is TGTGCCAGCAGTGCAGAGACAGGGGAGACTGAAGCTTTCTTT. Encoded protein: CASSAETGETEAFF.

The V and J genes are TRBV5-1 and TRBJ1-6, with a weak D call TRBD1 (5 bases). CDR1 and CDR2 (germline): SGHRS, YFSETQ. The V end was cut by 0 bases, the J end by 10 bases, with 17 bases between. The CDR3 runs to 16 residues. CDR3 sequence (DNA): TGCGCCAGCAGCTTGGTCGGGGGAGTCGTTGTCTCACCCCTCCACTTT. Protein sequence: CASSLVGGVVVSPLHF.

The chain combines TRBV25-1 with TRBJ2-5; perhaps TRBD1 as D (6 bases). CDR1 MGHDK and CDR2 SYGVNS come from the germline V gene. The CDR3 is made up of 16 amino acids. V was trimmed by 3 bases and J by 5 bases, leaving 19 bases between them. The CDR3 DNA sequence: TGTGCCAGCAGTGACTTTTTAAGGGACATCTGGGAGACCCAGTACTTC. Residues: CASSDFLRDIWETQYF.

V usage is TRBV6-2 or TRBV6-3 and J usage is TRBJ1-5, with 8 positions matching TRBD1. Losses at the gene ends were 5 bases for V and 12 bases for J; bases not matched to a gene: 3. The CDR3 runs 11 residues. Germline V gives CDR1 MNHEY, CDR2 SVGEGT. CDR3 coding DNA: TGTGCCAGCAGTCAAGGACAGGGCCAGCATTTT. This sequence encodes CASSQGQGQHF.

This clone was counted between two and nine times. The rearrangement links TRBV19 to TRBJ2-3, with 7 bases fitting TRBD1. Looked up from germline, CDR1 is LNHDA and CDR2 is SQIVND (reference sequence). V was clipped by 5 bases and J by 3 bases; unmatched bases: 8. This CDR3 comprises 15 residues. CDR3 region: CASSSQGPQTDTQYF. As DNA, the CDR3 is TGTGCCAGTAGTTCACAGGGGCCTCAAACAGATACGCAGTATTTT. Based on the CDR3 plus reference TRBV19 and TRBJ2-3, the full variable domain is DGGITQSPKYLFRKEGQNVTLSCEQNLNHDAMYWYRQDPGQGLRLIYYSQIVNDFQKGDIAEGYSVSREKKESFPLTVTSAQKNPTAFYLCASSSQGPQTDTQYFGPGTRLTVL.